What follows are 21 T cell receptor beta chains derived from one specimen sequenced in a study of cytomegalovirus exposure and HLA in healthy donors. 13 Jbeta primers and 60 Vbeta primers were used for the PCR. The table came from immunoSEQ multiplex PCR; TCRdb's copy has only in-frame clones and leaves some out. This table holds about 100,000 clones, roughly 73% found once. Sequencing was carried out using PBMCs. Receptors originate from a man aged 40-49 years in good health and CMV-seronegative.

V and J are TRBV5-1 and TRBJ2-7; 9 nucleotides line up with TRBD1. Trimming cost V 4 bases and J 0 bases; bases outside gene matches: 5. This CDR3 is 15 amino acids long. Germline CDR1 is SGHRS and CDR2 is YFSETQ. CDR3 sequence (DNA): TGCGCCAGCAGCCCAGGGACAGGGAGCTCCTACGAGCAGTACTTC. Its protein product is CASSPGTGSSYEQYF.

The rearrangement links TRBV7-3 to TRBJ2-1; 8 bases are a match to TRBD2. This CDR3 contains 15 residues. V lost 5 bases, J lost 2 bases, and 5 bases stayed unmatched. The V gene's germline CDR1 is SGHTA and CDR2 FQGTGA. The CDR3 sequence: CASSRQRGTYNEQFF. CDR3 nucleotides: TGTGCCAGCAGCCGACAGCGGGGGACCTACAATGAGCAGTTCTTC.

This sequence joins TRBV5-6 and TRBJ2-4; D is possibly TRBD2 (5 bases). The CDR3 contains 14 residues. V lost 2 bases and J 3 bases, leaving 9 bases between the germline ends. Per the germline V gene, CDR1 is SGHDT and CDR2 is YYEEEE. The CDR3 is CASSLTGIKNIQYF. Written as DNA, the CDR3 is TGTGCCAGCAGCTTAACGGGAATCAAAAACATTCAGTACTTC.

The rearrangement joins TRBV5-1 to TRBJ1-6; TRBD1 matches at 7 bases. CDR1 and CDR2 from the germline V gene are SGHRS and YFSETQ. The CDR3 totals 16 residues. Trimming removed 0 bases from V and 13 bases from J; junction bases left unmatched: 13. The CDR3 loop reads CASSLGVEGTVAPLHF. The CDR3 region has the DNA TGCGCCAGCAGCTTGGGGGTTGAGGGGACAGTGGCGCCCCTCCACTTT.

The chain is built from TRBV6-1 and TRBJ1-6; 10 bases fit TRBD1. In germline, CDR1 is MNHNS, CDR2 SASEGT. The length of the CDR3 is 16 residues. Trimming took 0 bases from V and 15 from J; bases not matched to a gene: 11. CDR3 region: CASSEAKPGQGTRLHF. The CDR3 region has the DNA TGTGCCAGCAGTGAAGCTAAGCCGGGACAGGGGACGCGCCTCCACTTT.

This clone was found a few times. The genes are TRBV7-6 and TRBJ2-1; 15 positions match TRBD2. The CDR3 spans 18 residues. V was pared by 5 bases and J by 3 bases, with 8 bases of the junction left unmatched. In germline, CDR1 is SGHVS, CDR2 FNYEAQ. CDR3 nucleotide sequence: TGTGCCAGCAGCACCCAGGGACTAGCGGGGGGCCACTACAATGAGCAGTTCTTC. It specifies CASSTQGLAGGHYNEQFF.

This chain links TRBV5-4 with TRBJ2-3, with D tentatively TRBD2 (5 bases). CDR1 and CDR2 from the germline V gene are SGHNT and YYREEE (reference sequence). This CDR3 region has 17 residues. With 0 bases removed from V and 2 bases from J, the gap between germline ends came to 16 bases. In DNA, the CDR3 is TGTGCCAGCAGCTTGGGAGGGCGCGGGTTTAACACAGATACGCAGTATTTT. Its protein product is CASSLGGRGFNTDTQYF.

V usage is TRBV2 and J usage is TRBJ2-7, with D hard to call. The CDR3 has 11 amino acids. Trimming removed 5 bases at V and 3 bases at J, with 5 bases between. Germline CDR1 is SNHLY and CDR2 is FYNNEI. CDR3 sequence: CASSPHYEQYF. DNA for the CDR3: TGTGCCAGCAGTCCCCACTACGAGCAGTACTTC.

This clone has a handful of counts. CDR3 coding DNA: TGTGCCAGTAGTCCCAAGACCCAGTACTTC. It is translated as CASSPKTQYF. This chain joins TRBV19 and TRBJ2-5, with D unclear. The V and J ends lost 5 bases and 6 bases respectively, with 4 bases between them. This CDR3 spans 10 amino acids. Germline values: CDR1 LNHDA, CDR2 SQIVND (reference sequence).

The chain combines TRBV19 with TRBJ2-6; tentatively, D is TRBD2 (6 bases). The CDR3 runs 18 residues. Germline V gene sequence: CDR1 LNHDA, CDR2 SQIVND (reference sequence). Trimming pared 7 bases from V and 1 base from J, leaving 20 bases between. The chain's CDR3 is CASIKTGLLGSGANVLTF. The CDR3 DNA reads TGTGCCAGTATCAAAACGGGACTCCTAGGGTCTGGGGCCAACGTCCTGACTTTC. Full variable domain (missing parts from reference TRBV19 and TRBJ2-6): DGGITQSPKYLFRKEGQNVTLSCEQNLNHDAMYWYRQDPGQGLRLIYYSQIVNDFQKGDIAEGYSVSREKKESFPLTVTSAQKNPTAFYLCASIKTGLLGSGANVLTFGAGSRLTVL.

The rearrangement joins TRBV19 to TRBJ1-6, with TRBD1 as a possible D gene (6 bases). Trimming cost V 5 bases and J 10 bases, with 24 bases left between them. Germline V CDR1 and CDR2: LNHDA, SQIVND (reference sequence). This CDR3 has 17 residues. CDR3 bases: TGTGCCAGTAGTGCCCGATCCTACAGGGACGGTAGCTCACCCCTCCACTTT. Translated: CASSARSYRDGSSPLHF.

The genes are TRBV5-1 and TRBJ2-3, with a weak D call TRBD1 (6 bases). CDR3 length: 14 residues. Germline lookup yields CDR1 SGHRS and CDR2 YFSETQ. Trimming took 2 bases from V and 4 from J, leaving 11 bases between them. CDR3 in DNA: TGCGCCAGCAGCTTTTATGAGGGGGCAGATACGCAGTATTTT. Translation gives CASSFYEGADTQYF.

Of note for this clone: Other nucleotide sequences in the sample specify the same CDR3. V is TRBV7-9 and J is TRBJ2-5; D is unclear. V lost 1 base, J lost 5 bases, and 5 bases lay in between. Germline CDR1 SEHNR, CDR2 FQNEAQ (reference sequence). The CDR3 is 12 residues long. DNA for the CDR3: TGTGCCAGCAGCTTAGTTCGGGAGACCCAGTACTTC. It is translated as CASSLVRETQYF. The complete variable domain, with remaining parts taken from reference TRBV7-9 and TRBJ2-5, reads DTGVSQNPRHKITKRGQNVTFRCDPISEHNRLYWYRQTLGQGPEFLTYFQNEAQLEKSRLLSDRFSAERPKGSFSTLEIQRTEQGDSAMYLCASSLVRETQYFGPGTRLLVL.

In this sample, this clone turned up a few times. The chain carries TRBV19 and TRBJ2-1, with unresolved D. The CDR3 contains 11 residues. The ends were cut back, 7 bases at V and 8 bases at J, with 9 bases in the middle. CDR1 LNHDA and CDR2 SQIVND come from the germline V gene (reference sequence). The DNA of the CDR3 is TGTGCCAGTATGGGCCGCCATGAGCAGTTCTTC. Its protein product is CASMGRHEQFF.

The V and J genes are TRBV2 and TRBJ2-3, with 10 bases that match TRBD2. Losses at the gene ends were 8 bases for V and 2 bases for J; bases not matched to a gene: 4. Per the germline V gene, CDR1 is SNHLY and CDR2 is FYNNEI. The CDR3 length is 14 residues. Here the CDR3 reads CASCLAGVTDTQYF. The DNA of the CDR3 is TGTGCCAGCTGTCTAGCGGGGGTCACAGATACGCAGTATTTT. The whole variable domain, filled in from reference TRBV2 and TRBJ2-3, reads EPEVTQTPSHQVTQMGQEVILRCVPISNHLYFYWYRQILGQKVEFLVSFYNNEISEKSEIFDDQFSVERPDGSNFTLKIRSTKLEDSAMYFCASCLAGVTDTQYFGPGTRLTVL.

The chain joins TRBV2 to TRBJ1-1; weak D call: TRBD1 (6 bases). Trimming left V 8 bases short and J 4 bases short, with 14 bases between. The CDR3 consists of 13 residues. Germline V CDR1 and CDR2: SNHLY, FYNNEI. The CDR3 bases are TGTGCCAGCCACAGGGTTTCCGGCACTGAAGCTTTCTTT. It yields the protein CASHRVSGTEAFF.

The rearrangement links TRBV7-2 to TRBJ2-7, with 9 bases fitting TRBD1. J gave up 1 base and V 5 bases, and 6 bases lay outside the gene matches. The CDR3 length is 15 residues. The germline gives CDR1 SGHTA, CDR2 FQGNSA. CDR3 in amino acids: CASSPSGTGSYEQYF. CDR3 in DNA: TGTGCCAGCAGCCCCTCGGGGACAGGGTCCTACGAGCAGTACTTC.

This sequence joins TRBV7-2 and TRBJ2-7, with 11 positions matching TRBD2. J lost 2 bases, V lost 2 bases, and 11 bases had no gene match. The CDR3 contains 18 residues. Germline V gives CDR1 SGHTA, CDR2 FQGNSA. CDR3 sequence (DNA): TGTGCCAGCAGCTTAAGAGGGGCTAGCGGGGGGTCCACCTACGAGCAGTACTTC. This gives the protein CASSLRGASGGSTYEQYF.

The chain has TRBV5-8 and TRBJ1-1; D is ambiguous. Germline values: CDR1 SGHTS, CDR2 YDEGEE. The CDR3 contains 14 residues. The V end lost 1 base, the J end lost 2 bases, and 9 bases lay between the germline ends. The CDR3 DNA reads as TGTGCCAGCAGCTTGCCACCGGGAAACACTGAAGCTTTCTTT. Amino acid sequence: CASSLPPGNTEAFF.

J is TRBJ2-7 and V is TRBV2; the match to TRBD2 covers 7 bases. The germline V gene has CDR1 SNHLY and CDR2 FYNNEI. J was trimmed by 6 bases and V by 7 bases; bases with no gene match: 9. This CDR3 is 13 amino acids long. Here the CDR3 reads CASTPSGPPEQYF. In nucleotides, the CDR3 is TGTGCCAGCACCCCTAGCGGTCCGCCCGAGCAGTACTTC. The complete variable domain, with remaining parts taken from reference TRBV2 and TRBJ2-7, reads EPEVTQTPSHQVTQMGQEVILRCVPISNHLYFYWYRQILGQKVEFLVSFYNNEISEKSEIFDDQFSVERPDGSNFTLKIRSTKLEDSAMYFCASTPSGPPEQYFGPGTRLTVT.

CDR3 sequence: CASSEYRGLTGANVLTF. CDR3 sequence (DNA): TGTGCCAGCAGTGAATACAGGGGGCTTACTGGGGCCAACGTCCTGACTTTC. The chain joins TRBV2 to TRBJ2-6; 9 nucleotides match TRBD1. Germline lookup yields CDR1 SNHLY and CDR2 FYNNEI. With V trimmed by 2 bases and J by 2 bases, 4 bases remained unmatched. The CDR3 consists of 17 residues.